The 3 T cell receptor beta chains below all came from one sample that was sequenced in a study of blood T cell repertoires in COVID-19. TCRdb's table, derived via immunoSEQ multiplex PCR, lists solely in-frame clones and lacks some. This table holds some 70,000 clones, about 82% found once. The sample comprised peripheral blood. Receptors originate from a man in his fifties or sixties with active COVID-19.

The chain couples TRBV27 to TRBJ2-5; 13 nucleotides align to TRBD2. Germline loops: CDR1 MNHEY, CDR2 SMNVEV (reference sequence). The CDR3 runs 16 residues. V shed 5 bases and J 4 bases; nucleotides not matched to a gene: 7. CDR3 DNA: TGTGCCAGCAGTCAGACTAGCGGGAGGCGATTAGAGACCCAGTACTTC. Protein: CASSQTSGRRLETQYF.

The chain carries TRBV4-1 and TRBJ1-1; D unresolved. Germline V gives CDR1 MGHRA, CDR2 YSYEKL. The V gene lost 2 bases and the J gene lost 6 bases, with 13 bases spanning the gap. The CDR3 is 14 amino acids. The CDR3 DNA reads as TGCGCCAGCAGCCAACCCACGGGGTACGCTGAAGCTTTCTTT. Translated, it gives CASSQPTGYAEAFF.

The chain carries TRBV7-2 and TRBJ1-6, with no clear D. The CDR3 runs to 14 residues. CDR1 SGHTA and CDR2 FQGNSA come from the germline V gene. Trimming cost V 5 bases and J 3 bases, with 8 bases left between them. The CDR3 nucleotides are TGTGCCAGCAGCATCCACAGCTATAATTCACCCCTCCACTTT. Translation gives CASSIHSYNSPLHF.